Detailed here is one T cell receptor (beta chain). Antigen specificity is unknown. This entry is derived from a study of CD8 T cells in ankylosing spondylitis. The germline V and J ends were trimmed by 6 bases and 1 base, with 14 bases remaining between them. This CDR3 is 15 amino acids long. Germline V gene sequence: CDR1 MDHEN, CDR2 SYDVKM. General study points: Disease-associated clonotypes exhibited CD8+ identity and were relatively infrequent in peripheral blood.

Library preparation for TCR beta used quantitative 5'-RACE with molecular barcodes. TCRdb ran MiXCR on the 5' RACE reads and lists one entry per CDR3 protein. The sample records 250,000 to 350,000 distinct CDR3 sequences, around 21% being singletons. The V call is TRBV28, the J call TRBJ2-3; D might be TRBD1 or TRBD2, each matching 5 bases. The sequence derives from a female donor with ankylosing spondylitis or in good health (not recorded which). The sample taken for sequencing was blood, either unsorted or a sorted T cell fraction (not recorded which). CDR3 residues: CASSPRVGGTDTQYF. The CDR3 DNA reads as TGTGCCAGCAGCCCAAGGGTGGGGGGCACAGATACGCAGTATTTT.